This T cell receptor beta chain stems from a study of blood T cell repertoires in COVID-19. Study-level information: Both acute and convalescent COVID-19 samples were obtained from the United States, Italy and Spain. The cDNA or gDNA used as material had been derived from T cells, B-cell-depleted T cells, or PBMCs.

Germline loops: CDR1 SGHAT, CDR2 FQNNGV. This CDR3 comprises 17 residues. V was shortened by 4 bases and J by 1 base, with 16 bases between the two germline ends. Authors' data handling: Estimation of nucleated cell counts relied on the amplification of reference gene primers. Clones were read by immunoSEQ multiplex PCR, and TCRdb kept only the in-frame ones, dropping some. From that table come the V and J calls and clone size; the DNA was used to work out D and trimming. The table records about 350,000 clones, approximately 89% of them present only once. This clone came up a few times. The chain recombines TRBV11-2 with TRBJ2-2; D might be TRBD2 (6 bases). Sequenced sample: peripheral blood. The clonotype was recovered from a woman under 30 who had recovered from COVID-19. CDR3 sequence (DNA): TGTGCCAGCAGCTCCGGTTGGGGCGGGGTGAACACCGGGGAGCTGTTTTTT. Protein: CASSSGWGGVNTGELFF.